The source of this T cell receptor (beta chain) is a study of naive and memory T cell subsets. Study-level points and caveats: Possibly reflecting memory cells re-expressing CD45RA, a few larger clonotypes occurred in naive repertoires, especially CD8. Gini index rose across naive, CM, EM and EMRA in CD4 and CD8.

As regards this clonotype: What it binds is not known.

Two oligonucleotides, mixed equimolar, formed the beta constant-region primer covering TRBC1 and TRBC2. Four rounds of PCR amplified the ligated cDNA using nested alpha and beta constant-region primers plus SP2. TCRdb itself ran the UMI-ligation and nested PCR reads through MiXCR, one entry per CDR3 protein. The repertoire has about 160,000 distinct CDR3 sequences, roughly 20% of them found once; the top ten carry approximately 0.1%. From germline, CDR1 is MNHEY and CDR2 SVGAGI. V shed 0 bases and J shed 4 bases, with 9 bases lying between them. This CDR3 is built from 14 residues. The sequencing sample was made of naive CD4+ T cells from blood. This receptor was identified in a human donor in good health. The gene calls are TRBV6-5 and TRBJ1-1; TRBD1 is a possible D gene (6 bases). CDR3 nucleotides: TGTGCCAGCAGTTACTCGGCACAGGGCACTGAAGCTTTCTTT. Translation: CASSYSAQGTEAFF.